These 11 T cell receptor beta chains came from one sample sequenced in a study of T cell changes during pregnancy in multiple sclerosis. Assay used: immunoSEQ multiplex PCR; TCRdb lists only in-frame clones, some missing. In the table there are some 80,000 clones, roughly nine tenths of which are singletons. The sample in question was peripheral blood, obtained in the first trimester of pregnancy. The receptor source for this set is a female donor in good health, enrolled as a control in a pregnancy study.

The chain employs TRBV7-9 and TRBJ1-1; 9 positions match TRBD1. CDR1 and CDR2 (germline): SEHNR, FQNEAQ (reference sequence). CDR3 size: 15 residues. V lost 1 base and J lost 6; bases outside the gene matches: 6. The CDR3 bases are TGTGCCAGCAGCTTAGTCGGACAGGGGCGTGCTGAAGCTTTCTTT. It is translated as CASSLVGQGRAEAFF.

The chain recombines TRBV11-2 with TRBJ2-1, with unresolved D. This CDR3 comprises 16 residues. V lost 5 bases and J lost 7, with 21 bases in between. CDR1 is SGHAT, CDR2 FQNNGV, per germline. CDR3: CASSPHANTRQNEQFF. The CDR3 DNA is TGTGCCAGCAGCCCACACGCCAACACACGTCAGAATGAGCAGTTCTTC.

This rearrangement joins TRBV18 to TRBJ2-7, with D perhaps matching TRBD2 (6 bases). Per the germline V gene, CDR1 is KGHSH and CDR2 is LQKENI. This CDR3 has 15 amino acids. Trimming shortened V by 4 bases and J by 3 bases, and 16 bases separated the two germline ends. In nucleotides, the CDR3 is TGTGCCAGCTCACTGGGTGGCGGGAAGATCTACGAGCAGTACTTC. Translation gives CASSLGGGKIYEQYF.

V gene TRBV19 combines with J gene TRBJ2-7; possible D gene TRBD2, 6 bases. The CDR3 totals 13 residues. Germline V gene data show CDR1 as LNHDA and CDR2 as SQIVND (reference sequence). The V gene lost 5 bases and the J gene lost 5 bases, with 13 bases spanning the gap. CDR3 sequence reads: CASSFLSSDEQYF. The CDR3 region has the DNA TGTGCCAGTAGTTTCCTATCTAGCGACGAGCAGTACTTC.

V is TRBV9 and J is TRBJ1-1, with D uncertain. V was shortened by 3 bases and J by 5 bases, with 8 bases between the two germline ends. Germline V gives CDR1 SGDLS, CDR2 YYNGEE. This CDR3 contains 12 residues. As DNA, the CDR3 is TGTGCCAGCAGCGCCGTTTTAACTGAAGCTTTCTTT. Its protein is CASSAVLTEAFF.

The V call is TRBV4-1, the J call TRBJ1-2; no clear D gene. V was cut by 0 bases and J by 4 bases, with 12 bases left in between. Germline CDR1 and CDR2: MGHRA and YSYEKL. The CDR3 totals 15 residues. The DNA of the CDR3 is TGCGCCAGCAGCCAAGAGACGGGGAATTTCTATGGCTACACCTTC. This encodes CASSQETGNFYGYTF.

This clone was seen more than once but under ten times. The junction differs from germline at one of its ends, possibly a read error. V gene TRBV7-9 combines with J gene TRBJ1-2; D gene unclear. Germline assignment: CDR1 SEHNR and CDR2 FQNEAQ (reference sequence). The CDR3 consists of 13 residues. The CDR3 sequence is CASSLTGNYGHTF. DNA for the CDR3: TGTGCCAGCAGCTTAACTGGAAACTATGGCCACACCTTC.

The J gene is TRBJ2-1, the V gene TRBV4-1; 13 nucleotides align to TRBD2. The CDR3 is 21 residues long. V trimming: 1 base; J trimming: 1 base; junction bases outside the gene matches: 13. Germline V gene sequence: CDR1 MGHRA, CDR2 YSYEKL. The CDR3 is CASSQVGPGTSGKRSYNEQFF. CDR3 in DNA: TGCGCCAGCAGCCAAGTGGGCCCCGGGACTAGCGGGAAACGGTCCTACAATGAGCAGTTCTTC.

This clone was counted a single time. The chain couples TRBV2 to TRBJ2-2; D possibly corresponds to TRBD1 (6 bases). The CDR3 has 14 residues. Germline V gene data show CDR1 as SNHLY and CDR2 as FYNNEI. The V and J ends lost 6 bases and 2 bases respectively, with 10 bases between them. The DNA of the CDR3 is TGTGCCAGCAGCGGACAGTTAAACACCGGGGAGCTGTTTTTT. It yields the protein CASSGQLNTGELFF.

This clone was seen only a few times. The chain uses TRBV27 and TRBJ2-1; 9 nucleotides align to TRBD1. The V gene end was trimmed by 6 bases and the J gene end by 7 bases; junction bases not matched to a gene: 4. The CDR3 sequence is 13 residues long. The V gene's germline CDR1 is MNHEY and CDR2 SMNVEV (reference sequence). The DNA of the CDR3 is TGTGCCAGCAGCGTGGACAGGGGTAATGAGCAGTTCTTC. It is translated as CASSVDRGNEQFF.

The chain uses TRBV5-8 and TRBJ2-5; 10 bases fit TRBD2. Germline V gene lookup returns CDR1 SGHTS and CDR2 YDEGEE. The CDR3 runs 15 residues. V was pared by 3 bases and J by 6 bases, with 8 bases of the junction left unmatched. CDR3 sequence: CASSSRLAGVKTQYF. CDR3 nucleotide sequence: TGTGCCAGCAGCTCCAGGCTAGCGGGAGTAAAGACCCAGTACTTC. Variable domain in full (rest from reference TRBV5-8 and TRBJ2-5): EAGVTQSPTHLIKTRGQQATLRCSPISGHTSVYWYQQALGLGLQFLLWYDEGEERNRGNFPPRFSGRQFPNYSSELNVNALELEDSALYLCASSSRLAGVKTQYFGPGTRLLVL.